This is a list of T cell receptor beta chains from one sample in a study of blood T cell repertoires in COVID-19. Sequenced by immunoSEQ multiplex PCR; TCRdb stores in-frame clones only, minus some. This sample has a few hundred thousand clones; about 82% occur once, and the top ten carry 5% to 6.5%. The sample taken for sequencing was peripheral blood. Every receptor here comes from a man in his fifties or sixties with active or convalescent COVID-19. The CDR3 runs from the conserved cysteine through the conserved F or W. D genes are given only for firm matches. Only part of the rows carry a size: once, few, many, or a class if the clone is expanded.

>TRBV24-1|TRBJ2-7|NA|once
TGTGCCACCAGTGATGAGTACGAGCAGTACTTC
CATSDEYEQYF
>TRBV7-9|TRBJ2-1|TRBD2|NA
TGTGCCAGCAGCTTAGAACTAGCGGGAGGGGAGCAGTTCTTC
CASSLELAGGEQFF
>TRBV6-5|TRBJ2-7|TRBD1|NA
TGTGCCAGCAGCTTATACAGGGGGGCCTCCTACGAGCAGTACTTC
CASSLYRGASYEQYF
>TRBV12-3/TRBV12-4|TRBJ2-7|TRBD1|NA
TGTGCCAGCAAACCAACAGGGGTCTACGAGCAGTACTTC
CASKPTGVYEQYF
>TRBV5-6|TRBJ2-4|NA|NA
TGTGCCAGCAGCTTGAGGGGGATTCAGTACTTC
CASSLRGIQYF
>TRBV6-4|TRBJ1-5|NA|NA
TGTGCCAGCAGTGACGGGCTGGGTCAGCCCCAGCATTTT
CASSDGLGQPQHF
>TRBV4-1|TRBJ2-2|NA|NA
TGCGCCAGCAGCCCATACGAGGGCCTAGGCACCGGGGAGCTGTTTTTT
CASSPYEGLGTGELFF
>TRBV15|TRBJ2-7|TRBD1|NA
TGTGCCACCAGCCCGGACAGGACCTACGAGCAGTACTTC
CATSPDRTYEQYF
>TRBV19|TRBJ2-5|NA|NA
TGTGCCAGTAGTAGCTCGGTCGCGTCGGGGGAGACCCAGTACTTC
CASSSSVASGETQYF
>TRBV19|TRBJ2-3|NA|NA
TGTGCCAGTAGTATAGATCGTGTTAGCGGTATGAGAGATACGCAGTATTTT
CASSIDRVSGMRDTQYF
>TRBV19|TRBJ1-5|NA|NA
TGTGCCAGTAGTGCCGGGCAGCCCCAGCATTTT
CASSAGQPQHF
>TRBV30|TRBJ1-1|NA|NA
TGTGCCTGGAGTGTACATCTCAACGCTGAAGCTTTCTTT
CAWSVHLNAEAFF
>TRBV6-5|TRBJ2-3|NA|NA
TGTGCCAGCAGGAGCGCGGCCTGGAGCACAGATACGCAGTATTTT
CASRSAAWSTDTQYF
>TRBV27|TRBJ1-1|NA|few
TGTGCCAGCAGTTTACGGGAACATAACACTGAAGCTTTCTTT
CASSLREHNTEAFF
>TRBV28|TRBJ2-1|TRBD2|NA
TGTGCCACCCAAGGTAGCGGGAGGGGGGGTGAGCAGTTCTTC
CATQGSGRGGEQFF
>TRBV25-1|TRBJ2-1|TRBD2|once
TGTGCCAGCAGTGTTATGGGACTAGCGGGGTCCTACAATGAGCAGTTCTTC
CASSVMGLAGSYNEQFF
>TRBV12-5|TRBJ2-2|TRBD2|once
TGTGCTAGTGGTTCTACACTTAGCGGGAGAGAGGTTGGGGAGCTGTTTTTT
CASGSTLSGREVGELFF
>TRBV19|TRBJ2-1|TRBD2|NA
TGTGCCAGTAGAAAGTCGTCGGGAGGAGTCAATGAGCAGTTCTTC
CASRKSSGGVNEQFF
>TRBV5-8|TRBJ1-5|NA|NA
TGTGCCAGCAGCTTGTTAAGAGGCAATCAGCCCCAGCATTTT
CASSLLRGNQPQHF
>TRBV5-1|TRBJ2-1|NA|NA
TGCGCCAGCAGCTTGGGCGGCAGGGGCTACAATGAGCAGTTCTTC
CASSLGGRGYNEQFF
>TRBV23-1|TRBJ2-2|NA|NA
TGCGCCAGCAGGGCAGGGGTCGTGGACACCGGGGAGCTGTTTTTT
CASRAGVVDTGELFF
>TRBV5-1|TRBJ1-2|TRBD1|NA
TGCGCCAGCAGCTTGCCCCTCGGGACAGGGGGCGCGGATGGCTACACCTTC
CASSLPLGTGGADGYTF
>TRBV7-3|TRBJ2-5|NA|NA
TGTGCCAGCAGCCGGGGGAGCCAAGAGACCCAGTACTTC
CASSRGSQETQYF
>TRBV12-2|TRBJ1-2|NA|few
TGTGCAAGTCGCTTCGTACAAGGACAGGGGGCTTACACCTTC
CASRFVQGQGAYTF
>TRBV6-2/TRBV6-3|TRBJ2-1|TRBD2|NA
TGTGCCAGCAGTTACTCCCTAGGGGAGGGCCGTGGCGAGCAGTTCTTC
CASSYSLGEGRGEQFF
>TRBV18|TRBJ2-7|NA|NA
TGTGCCAGCTCACCACGAAGCGCCGTCGGCGAGCAGTACTTC
CASSPRSAVGEQYF
>TRBV15|TRBJ2-1|NA|NA
TGTGCCACCAGCAGAGACGGCTACAATGAGCAGTTCTTC
CATSRDGYNEQFF
>TRBV21-1|TRBJ1-5|NA|NA
TGTGCCAGCAGCAAAGAGTTCGGGGGGCCCCAGCATTTT
CASSKEFGGPQHF
>TRBV7-9|TRBJ2-1|NA|NA
TGTGCCAGCAGCTTAGCGTCGTGGGAGGCCCCGTTCTTC
CASSLASWEAPFF
>TRBV28|TRBJ2-1|TRBD2|once
TGTGCCAGCTCTTACGGACTAGCGGGATTGGATGAGCAGTTCTTC
CASSYGLAGLDEQFF
>TRBV6-7|TRBJ2-7|NA|NA
TGTGCCATTGCCTCGGAGGTTTCCTACGAGCAGTACTTC
CAIASEVSYEQYF
>TRBV28|TRBJ1-2|TRBD1|NA
TGTGCCAGCAGTTCGAACAGGGGTCCCTCTAACTATGGCTACACCTTC
CASSSNRGPSNYGYTF
>TRBV20-1|TRBJ2-7|TRBD2|NA
TGCAGTGCTAGTGGACGGGAGGTGGGGCTGAACTACGAGCAGTACTTC
CSASGREVGLNYEQYF
>TRBV6-5|TRBJ1-1|TRBD1|NA
TGTGCCAGCCGCAGGGGGACCAACACTGAAGCTTTCTTT
CASRRGTNTEAFF